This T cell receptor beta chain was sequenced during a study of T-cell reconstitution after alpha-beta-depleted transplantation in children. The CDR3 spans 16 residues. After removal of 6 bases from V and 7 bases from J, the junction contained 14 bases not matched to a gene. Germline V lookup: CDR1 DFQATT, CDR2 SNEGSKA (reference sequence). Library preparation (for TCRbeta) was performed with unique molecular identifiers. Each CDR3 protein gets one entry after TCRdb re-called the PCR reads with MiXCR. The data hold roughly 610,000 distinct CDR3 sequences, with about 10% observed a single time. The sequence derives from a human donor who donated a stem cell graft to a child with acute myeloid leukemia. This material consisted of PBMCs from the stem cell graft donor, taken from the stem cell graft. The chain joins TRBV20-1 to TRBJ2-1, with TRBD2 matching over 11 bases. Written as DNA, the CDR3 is TGCAGTGCCTCCGGGACTAGCGGAAGAGGGTGGAATGAGCAGTTCTTC. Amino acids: CSASGTSGRGWNEQFF.